A single TCR beta chain is shown here with its context. The time point is: newly diagnosed GD, antithyroid drugs for less than 3 months. From PBMCs, RNA was extracted and then used to make the TCR library. It was by American Thyroid Association guidelines that Graves' disease was diagnosed. This entry belongs to a study of regulatory T cells in long-lasting Graves disease. The CDR3 has 13 amino acids. Trimming removed 5 bases from V and 10 bases from J, with 17 bases in between. Germline assignment: CDR1 LGHDT and CDR2 YNNKEL (reference sequence). Arm-PCR of CDR3 regions with iRepertoire HTBI primers generated TCR beta libraries. TCRdb analysed the multiplex PCR reads with MiXCR anew, one entry per CDR3 protein. The table shows roughly 380,000 distinct CDR3 sequences, with over 15% occurring only once. The same sample was also studied in work on T cells in Graves' hyperthyroidism and ophthalmopathy. According to that study: Graves' hyperthyroidism showing no ophthalmopathy progression within 18 months was considered stable. Separation of ophthalmopathy from stable hyperthyroidism was achieved by a 13 V-J model. The model anticipated ophthalmopathy a median about 7 months pre-onset.

The input for sequencing was peripheral blood mononuclear cells (PBMCs), taken at new diagnosis, from a patient treated with antithyroid drugs. The chain is built from TRBV3-1 and TRBJ1-2, with D maybe TRBD1 (5 bases). This sequence was found in a middle-aged man with Graves disease. The DNA of the CDR3 is TGTGCCAGCAGCGCTTCCCGGGGCCGAGACTACACCTTC. The encoded protein is CASSASRGRDYTF.